A selection of T cell receptor beta chains follows, all from one sample in a study of T cells in Graves' hyperthyroidism and ophthalmopathy. TCRdb recomputed calls from the multiplex PCR reads with MiXCR, one row per CDR3 protein. The sample holds around 700,000 distinct CDR3 sequences, approximately 40% seen once. Sample: blood. The receptor source for this set is a woman between 40 and 50 years old with Graves' hyperthyroidism. Both conserved end residues are part of each CDR3. A D gene is named only where the DNA matches it firmly. Size tells how often a clone was seen (once, few, many) or the class of an expanded clone, and some rows leave it out.

15 | few | TRBD2 | TRBJ2-2 | TRBV2 | CASGRESMNTGELFF | TGTGCCAGCGGGAGGGAATCTATGAACACCGGGGAGCTGTTTTTT
13 | few | - | TRBJ2-3 | TRBV7-9 | CASSILEPDTQYF | TGTGCCAGCAGCATACTAGAGCCAGATACGCAGTATTTT
15 | - | TRBD1 | TRBJ1-1 | TRBV10-2 | CASSSSGGLNTEAFF | TGTGCCAGCAGTTCTTCAGGGGGCTTGAACACTGAAGCTTTCTTT
16 | many | - | TRBJ2-7 | TRBV28 | CASSFHLGGLTYEQYF | TGTGCCAGCAGTTTCCATCTGGGCGGGTTGACCTACGAGCAGTACTTC
15 | - | - | TRBJ2-7 | TRBV20-1 | CSATSMKAPTYEQYF | TGCAGTGCTACGTCTATGAAAGCCCCTACCTACGAGCAGTACTTC
16 | many | - | TRBJ2-5 | TRBV4-2 | CASSQVGPTVIETQYF | TGTGCCAGCAGCCAAGTTGGCCCTACCGTGATCGAGACCCAGTACTTC
12 | many | - | TRBJ2-7 | TRBV5-5 | CASSNGRREQYF | TGTGCCAGCAGCAATGGACGGAGGGAGCAGTACTTC
14 | few | - | TRBJ2-6 | TRBV5-4 | CASSSLTGANVLTF | TGTGCCAGCAGCTCGTTGACAGGGGCCAACGTCCTGACTTTC
16 | - | - | TRBJ2-2 | TRBV7-2 | CASSLGGDRVTGELFF | TGTGCCAGCAGCTTGGGAGGGGACAGAGTCACCGGGGAGCTGTTTTTT
13 | - | TRBD1 | TRBJ1-4 | TRBV20-1 | CSAIGDRGEKLFF | TGCAGTGCTATCGGGGACAGGGGGGAAAAACTGTTTTTT
10 | - | - | TRBJ2-5 | TRBV29-1 | CSVDGETQYF | TGCAGCGTAGACGGGGAGACCCAGTACTTC
14 | - | - | TRBJ2-2 | TRBV9 | CVSSARSNTGELFF | TGTGTCAGCAGCGCGAGGTCGAACACCGGGGAGCTGTTTTTT
13 | - | TRBD1 | TRBJ1-5 | TRBV11-2 | CASSNSGGQPQHF | TGTGCCAGCAGCAATTCAGGGGGTCAGCCCCAGCATTTT
11 | - | TRBD1 | TRBJ1-1 | TRBV30 | CAWSVGQEAFF | TGTGCCTGGAGTGTGGGACAGGAAGCTTTCTTT
13 | few | - | TRBJ1-1 | TRBV12-3/TRBV12-4 | CASSFQNTPEAFF | TGTGCCAGCAGTTTTCAGAACACTCCTGAAGCTTTCTTT
14 | many | - | TRBJ1-1 | TRBV7-2 | CASKADYMNTEAFF | TGTGCCAGCAAGGCAGACTACATGAACACTGAAGCTTTCTTT
18 | - | - | TRBJ1-3 | TRBV14 | CASSQGKRQNPSGNTIYF | TGTGCCAGCAGCCAAGGGAAACGGCAGAACCCTTCTGGAAACACCATATATTTT
15 | - | - | TRBJ1-4 | TRBV5-1 | CASSLAGRSDEKLFF | TGCGCCAGCAGCTTGGCCGGACGATCCGATGAAAAACTGTTTTTT
14 | many | TRBD2 | TRBJ2-5 | TRBV20-1 | CSAETSGSQETQYF | TGCAGTGCCGAGACTAGCGGGAGCCAAGAGACCCAGTACTTC
13 | - | - | TRBJ1-6 | TRBV24-1 | CATSDPYNSPLHF | TGTGCCACCAGTGATCCCTATAATTCACCCCTCCACTTT
13 | many | - | TRBJ1-1 | TRBV4-3 | CASSQEAAWGAFF | TGCGCCAGCAGCCAAGAAGCCGCATGGGGAGCTTTCTTT
12 | many | - | TRBJ1-2 | TRBV7-2 | CASSFMTSGYTF | TGTGCCAGCAGCTTTATGACCTCGGGCTACACCTTC
13 | many | - | TRBJ1-4 | TRBV29-1 | CSVGQGVNEKLFF | TGCAGCGTCGGCCAGGGTGTTAATGAAAAACTGTTTTTT
15 | few | TRBD1 | TRBJ1-2 | TRBV10-3 | CATNNQLDRGYGYTF | TGTGCCACCAACAACCAGCTGGACAGGGGCTATGGCTACACCTTC
14 | few | - | TRBJ1-5 | TRBV28 | CASSPVAGNQPQHF | TGTGCCAGCAGTCCCGTCGCTGGTAATCAGCCCCAGCATTTT
15 | few | - | TRBJ2-2 | TRBV7-8 | CASSLAGHNTGELFF | TGTGCCAGCAGCTTAGCCGGCCATAACACCGGGGAGCTGTTTTTT
15 | - | TRBD1 | TRBJ1-2 | TRBV5-6 | CASSLAGQSPYGYTF | TGTGCCAGCAGCTTGGCGGGACAGTCTCCTTATGGCTACACCTTC
13 | - | - | TRBJ1-1 | TRBV12-3/TRBV12-4 | CASSFGADTEAFF | TGTGCCAGCAGTTTTGGAGCTGACACTGAAGCTTTCTTT
14 | - | TRBD1 | TRBJ2-5 | TRBV11-3 | CSSSPDRGEETQYF | TGTTCCAGCAGCCCGGACAGGGGTGAGGAGACCCAGTACTTC